The source of this T cell receptor beta chain is a study of graft-versus-host responses after intestinal transplantation. Study at large: Multivisceral, liver-intestinal, or isolated intestinal transplants were performed in recipients.

As concerns this clone: Its target is unknown.

Some clones are missing from TCRdb's copy, which holds only in-frame ones; the method was immunoSEQ multiplex PCR. The table records some 90,000 clones, approximately 92% of them present only once. This CDR3 spans 15 amino acids. V lost 3 bases and J lost 4, with 14 bases in between. Germline loops: CDR1 LNHDA, CDR2 SQIVND (reference sequence). V usage is TRBV19 and J usage is TRBJ2-3, with a possible D match to TRBD2 (6 bases). This TCR was recovered from a human donor who received an intestinal transplant. The sequenced sample was unstimulated CD8+ T cells sorted from spleen or lymph node cells, obtained before intestinal transplant. For the CDR3, the DNA is TGTGCCAGTAGTATTCACGCTAGCGAGGCAGATACGCAGTATTTT. Protein: CASSIHASEADTQYF.